This TCR beta chain appears in the sequencing data of a study of shared clonotypes between healthy human individuals. About the research overall: CD4 naive and memory got three plates each, CD8 naive two, CD8 memory one. Overall study results and limits: With few donors, the genetic and exposure-history diversity represented was limited. The study's rarefaction showed incomplete sorted-subset sequencing despite large depth.

Caucasian adults residing in Nashville, Tennessee made up all the donors. V dropped 6 bases and J dropped 4 bases, with 13 bases sitting between them. The CDR3 covers 14 residues. Germline V gives CDR1 SNHLY, CDR2 FYNNEI. As regards this clone: What it binds is not known.

Sequenced by immunoSEQ multiplex PCR; TCRdb stores in-frame clones only, minus some. Among roughly 2,500,000 clones listed, more than 85% were seen once. The chain joins TRBV2 to TRBJ2-1, with a weak D call TRBD1 (6 bases). This clonotype was obtained from a man younger than 35 in good health. Some clones in this sample may be carry-over from other donors' samples. Sequenced sample: naive CD4+ T cells from PBMCs. Subset defined: CD45RA+ positively selected. The CDR3 bases are TGTGCCAGCAGCCAACAGGGAACGTACAATGAGCAGTTCTTC. Translated, it gives CASSQQGTYNEQFF. Full variable domain (rest looked up from reference TRBV2 and TRBJ2-1): EPEVTQTPSHQVTQMGQEVILRCVPISNHLYFYWYRQILGQKVEFLVSFYNNEISEKSEIFDDQFSVERPDGSNFTLKIRSTKLEDSAMYFCASSQQGTYNEQFFGPGTRLTVL.